The clone carrying this TCR beta chain has only a few counts. Its matching antigen is unknown. This specimen comes from a study of CD8+ T cells in alopecia areata. Overall study context: Using the percentage of affected scalp area, treated patients' severity was scored. Study results and caveats: Lesional scalp, notably in alopecia totalis/universalis, had clonality above that of normal scalp. Tofacitinib delivered significant drops in scalp clonality and in expanded CD8+ clones among the top 100.

Germline CDR1 is MNHNS and CDR2 is SASEGT. The CDR3 spans 18 residues. The ends lost 2 bases at V and 0 bases at J; junction bases unmatched: 4. Indicated treatment: oral pan-JAK inhibitor, 5-10 mg twice daily. Sampling of alopecia areata patients yielded lesional scalp punch biopsies as well as peripheral blood. The authors extracted RNA and reverse transcribed it into cDNA as the sequencing template. Sequencing was performed with immunoSEQ multiplex PCR; in TCRdb, only in-frame clones are kept and a portion is missing. This table holds around 70,000 clones, about 30% found once. The source is a human donor with alopecia areata. This chain joins TRBV6-1 and TRBJ2-6; 10 bases are shared with TRBD2. The specimen was CD8+ T cells sorted from blood, collected at week 4, from a patient treated with tofacitinib. The CDR3, as DNA: TGTGCCAGCAGTGAATGGGCTAGCGGGAGCTCTGGGGCCAACGTCCTGACTTTC. Amino acids: CASSEWASGSSGANVLTF.